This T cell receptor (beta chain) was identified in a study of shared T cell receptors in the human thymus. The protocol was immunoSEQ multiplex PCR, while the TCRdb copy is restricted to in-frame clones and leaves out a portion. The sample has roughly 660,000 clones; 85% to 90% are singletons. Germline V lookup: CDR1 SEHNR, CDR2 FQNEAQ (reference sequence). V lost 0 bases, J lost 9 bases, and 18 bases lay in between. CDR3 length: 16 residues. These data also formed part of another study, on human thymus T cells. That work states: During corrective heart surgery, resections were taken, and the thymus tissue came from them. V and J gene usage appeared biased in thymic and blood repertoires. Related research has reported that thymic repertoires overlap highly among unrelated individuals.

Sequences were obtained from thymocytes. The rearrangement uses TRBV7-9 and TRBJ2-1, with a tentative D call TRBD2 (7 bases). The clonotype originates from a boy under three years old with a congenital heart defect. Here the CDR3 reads CASSLAGGEGRGEQFF. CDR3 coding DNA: TGTGCCAGCAGCTTAGCGGGCGGGGAGGGCAGGGGTGAGCAGTTCTTC.